Listed below are T cell receptor beta chains from one sample, sequenced in a study of CD8+ T cells in alopecia areata. Repertoires were generated with immunoSEQ multiplex PCR, while TCRdb's copy carries only in-frame clones and drops some. The data contain some 150,000 clones, 40% to 60% of them singletons. The source was CD8+ T cells sorted from blood, collected at week 0. The receptors stem from a human donor with alopecia areata. Each CDR3 is given with its conserved first and last residue. The D gene is left open where the match is weak. Size tells how often a clone was seen (once, few, many) or the class of an expanded clone, and some rows leave it out.

v_call	j_call	clone_size	d_call	cdr3_aa	cdr3_nt
TRBV14	TRBJ1-2	few	-	CASSQNGDGYTF	TGTGCCAGCAGCCAGAACGGGGATGGCTACACCTTC
TRBV27	TRBJ2-5	-	TRBD2	CASSPRTSSLRETQYF	TGTGCCAGCAGTCCCAGGACTAGTTCCCTCCGAGAGACCCAGTACTTC
TRBV30	TRBJ1-1	-	-	CAWSVLGNTEAFF	TGTGCCTGGAGTGTTTTGGGGAACACTGAAGCTTTCTTT
TRBV5-1	TRBJ1-1	-	-	CASSFSRRGAVSPNTEAFF	TGCGCCAGCAGCTTCTCCAGACGGGGGGCTGTGAGTCCCAACACTGAAGCTTTCTTT
TRBV7-2	TRBJ1-6	few	-	CASSLGTRPGHSLHF	TGTGCCAGCAGCTTAGGGACTAGGCCGGGACACTCTCTCCACTTT
TRBV29-1	TRBJ2-1	-	TRBD2	CSVEKRGAYNEQFF	TGCAGCGTTGAGAAGCGGGGGGCATACAATGAGCAGTTCTTC
TRBV5-1	TRBJ1-2	-	TRBD1	CASSEGGALGYTF	TGCGCCAGCAGCGAAGGGGGCGCGTTGGGCTACACCTTC
TRBV30	TRBJ2-7	-	TRBD2	CAWSGGGQEQYF	TGTGCCTGGTCCGGCGGGGGGCAGGAGCAGTACTTC
TRBV4-3	TRBJ2-3	-	TRBD2	CASSQDPASGDTDTQYF	TGCGCCAGCAGCCAAGATCCCGCTAGCGGGGACACAGATACGCAGTATTTT
TRBV4-1	TRBJ2-1	few	TRBD2	CASNLETSGAFNEQFF	TGCGCCAGCAACCTTGAAACTAGCGGAGCATTCAATGAGCAGTTCTTC
TRBV15	TRBJ1-1	few	-	CATSRERGYTEAFF	TGTGCCACCAGCAGGGAAAGGGGGTACACTGAAGCTTTCTTT
TRBV29-1	TRBJ2-2	-	-	CSAWTGELFF	TGCAGCGCATGGACCGGGGAGCTGTTTTTT
TRBV10-2	TRBJ2-3	-	TRBD2	CASGVDSGGYNTDTQYF	TGCGCCAGCGGGGTAGATAGCGGGGGGTACAACACAGATACGCAGTATTTT
TRBV10-2	TRBJ2-1	-	-	CASSGGQLYNEQFF	TGCGCCAGCAGCGGAGGACAGCTGTACAATGAGCAGTTCTTC
TRBV10-3	TRBJ2-1	few	TRBD1	CAISTTGTAEFF	TGTGCCATCAGTACAACCGGGACAGCAGAGTTCTTC
TRBV27	TRBJ2-7	-	-	CASSPIPPPGTYEQYF	TGTGCCAGCAGTCCTATACCCCCTCCAGGAACCTACGAGCAGTACTTC
TRBV4-3	TRBJ2-7	few	-	CASSQDFRGSYEQYF	TGCGCCAGCAGCCAAGATTTTCGAGGGTCTTACGAGCAGTACTTC
TRBV7-2	TRBJ2-3	-	-	CASSLTGPMSTDTQYF	TGTGCCAGCAGCTTAACAGGCCCAATGAGCACAGATACGCAGTATTTT
TRBV29-1	TRBJ2-1	-	-	CSVERTASTSEQFF	TGCAGCGTTGAGAGGACAGCCTCCACCTCTGAGCAGTTCTTC
TRBV7-3	TRBJ2-2	-	TRBD2	CASSSGGSSGGELFF	TGTGCCAGCAGCTCGGGAGGGTCGTCAGGCGGGGAGCTGTTTTTT
TRBV19	TRBJ1-1	few	TRBD1	CASSISETGPEAFF	TGTGCCAGTAGTATCTCAGAGACAGGGCCTGAAGCTTTCTTT
TRBV29-1	TRBJ2-3	few	-	CSVEVVGADTQYF	TGCAGCGTTGAAGTTGTGGGGGCAGATACGCAGTATTTT
TRBV2	TRBJ2-1	-	-	CASSDLNYNEQFF	TGTGCCAGCAGTGATCTCAATTACAATGAGCAGTTCTTC
TRBV28	TRBJ1-2	-	-	CASSSTSPGAGLNYGYTF	TGTGCCAGCAGTTCAACGTCCCCAGGCGCAGGTCTCAACTATGGCTACACCTTC
TRBV13	TRBJ1-1	-	TRBD1	CASSRRQGAMNTEAFF	TGTGCCAGCAGCAGGCGACAGGGTGCGATGAACACTGAAGCTTTCTTT
TRBV2	TRBJ1-5	-	-	CASSEESNQPQHF	TGTGCCAGCAGTGAAGAGAGCAATCAGCCCCAGCATTTT
TRBV13	TRBJ2-2	-	-	CASSPLPRGTGELFF	TGTGCCAGCAGCCCCCTTCCTCGGGGCACCGGGGAGCTGTTTTTT
TRBV20-1	TRBJ1-2	-	TRBD1	CSAPGGYGYTF	TGCAGTGCCCCAGGGGGGTACGGCTACACCTTC
TRBV29-1	TRBJ2-1	few	-	CSVWSYNEQFF	TGCAGCGTTTGGTCGTACAATGAGCAGTTCTTC
TRBV29-1	TRBJ2-1	few	TRBD2	CSVGLAGNEQFF	TGCAGCGTAGGACTAGCGGGCAATGAGCAGTTCTTC
TRBV15	TRBJ1-1	-	-	CATSRDSPGHLNTEAFF	TGTGCCACCAGCAGAGATTCGCCAGGGCACCTGAACACTGAAGCTTTCTTT
TRBV27	TRBJ2-1	few	TRBD2	CASTQSSGGTLNEQFF	TGTGCCAGCACCCAATCTAGCGGGGGGACTCTCAATGAGCAGTTCTTC
TRBV11-2	TRBJ2-2	-	-	CASSLGGNTGELFF	TGTGCCAGCAGCTTAGGGGGAAACACCGGGGAGCTGTTTTTT
TRBV7-9	TRBJ1-2	-	-	CASRPTTGVYGYTF	TGTGCCAGCAGACCGACGACAGGAGTATATGGCTACACCTTC
TRBV15	TRBJ2-1	-	TRBD2	CATSRGASGRSNEQFF	TGTGCCACCAGCAGAGGGGCCAGCGGGAGATCCAATGAGCAGTTCTTC
TRBV2	TRBJ1-4	-	-	CASSEIREKLFF	TGTGCCAGCAGCGAAATAAGAGAAAAACTGTTTTTT
TRBV7-7	TRBJ2-3	-	-	CASSHGGLDTQYF	TGTGCCAGCAGCCATGGGGGGTTAGATACGCAGTATTTT
TRBV29-1	TRBJ2-1	-	-	CSVPTLFGEQFF	TGCAGCGTCCCAACATTATTCGGTGAGCAGTTCTTC
TRBV5-1	TRBJ1-1	-	TRBD1	CASSEDYRGMNTEAFF	TGCGCCAGCAGCGAGGATTACAGGGGCATGAACACTGAAGCTTTCTTT
TRBV4-1	TRBJ1-2	-	-	CASSQEEQVANYGYTF	TGCGCCAGCAGCCAAGAGGAACAGGTAGCTAACTATGGCTACACCTTC
TRBV5-1	TRBJ2-7	few	-	CASKTSQEPSYEQYF	TGCGCCAGCAAGACGAGTCAGGAACCCTCCTACGAGCAGTACTTC